What follows describes a single T cell receptor beta chain. The target antigen is unknown. These data originate in a study of blood T cells in healthy people across ages. Study-wide results and caveats: Getting older went along with TCR beta diversity per million T cells dropping roughly linearly.

PCR was performed a second time for roughly 7 to 11 cycles using a sample-barcoded 5' primer and a J-beta primer mix. MiXCR, run by TCRdb on the 5' RACE reads, gives a single entry per CDR3 protein. The data contain hundreds of thousands of distinct CDR3 sequences, 25% to 35% of them singletons. Each donor gave approximately 9.5 milliliters of peripheral blood. The amount of total RNA extracted per sample was at least 5.5 micrograms. The germline V gene has CDR1 MNHEY and CDR2 SMNVEV (reference sequence). The V and J ends lost 5 bases and 3 bases respectively, with 10 bases between them. The CDR3 loop spans 13 amino acids.

The sequenced sample consisted of blood. The TCR comes from a woman older than 75 in good health. The rearrangement joins TRBV27 to TRBJ1-1; D is ambiguous. CDR3 residues: CASSKNGHTEAFF. CDR3 sequence (DNA): TGTGCCAGCAGTAAAAATGGCCACACTGAAGCTTTCTTT.